This T cell receptor beta chain was sequenced during a study of CD8+ T cells in alopecia areata. Study conclusions and caveats: In scalp samples, resident alphabeta T cells of normal skin are also sequenced. Mouse data revealed clearer TCR sharing than patient data did, a gap possibly tied to HLA.

By frequency in the sample, this clone is medium-sized. The antigen is not known. Isolated RNA was reverse transcribed into cDNA used as the sequencing template. Repertoires were generated with immunoSEQ multiplex PCR, while TCRdb's copy carries only in-frame clones and drops some. The table records about 200,000 clones, roughly three fifths of them present only once. This TCR came from a human donor in good health. The specimen sequenced was CD8+ T cells sorted from blood.

This chain's CDR3 is CASSMGERKSYNEQFF. The CDR3 DNA reads TGTGCCAGTAGTATGGGAGAGCGGAAATCCTACAATGAGCAGTTCTTC. The chain uses TRBV19 and TRBJ2-1, with D possibly matching TRBD2 (5 bases). CDR3 length: 16 amino acids. The germline V and J ends were trimmed by 3 bases and 1 base, with 13 bases remaining between them. Germline assignment: CDR1 LNHDA and CDR2 SQIVND (reference sequence).